A single sample is the source of the 24 T cell receptor beta chains below, sequenced in a study of OX40 agonist ivuxolimab in advanced cancers. The repertoire was sequenced with immunoSEQ multiplex PCR; TCRdb's copy has only in-frame clones and lacks some. This sample yields fewer than 85,000 clones, of which roughly 90% are seen a single time; 0.3% to 0.4% belongs to the top ten. Sequencing used CD4+ or CD8+ T cells sorted from blood, obtained in a trial of the OX40 agonist ivuxolimab. The receptors derive from an adult with an advanced solid tumor such as melanoma, head and neck, liver or kidney cancer.

This chain joins TRBV6-6 and TRBJ1-2; no clear D gene. CDR1 and CDR2 (germline): MNHNY, SVGAGI (reference sequence). V was trimmed by 2 bases and J by 2 bases, leaving 6 bases between them. CDR3 length: 13 amino acids. The CDR3 DNA follows: TGTGCCAGCAGTTACGGGGAAAACTATGGCTACACCTTC. Encoded protein: CASSYGENYGYTF.

This chain connects TRBV27 to TRBJ1-2, with 7 bases lining up with TRBD1. The germline V gene has CDR1 MNHEY and CDR2 SMNVEV (reference sequence). Germline trimming cut 6 bases from V and 7 bases from J; bases unmatched to any gene: 17. This CDR3 has 16 residues. CDR3 DNA sequence: TGTGCCAGCAGGAGGACAGGTAGTCCAGAACTTGGTGGCTACACCTTC. Amino acid sequence: CASRRTGSPELGGYTF.

V is TRBV6-5 and J is TRBJ1-1; 7 bases map to TRBD1. The V and J ends lost 7 bases and 4 bases, in that order; junction bases with no gene match: 6. This CDR3 is 13 amino acids long. In germline, CDR1 is MNHEY, CDR2 SVGAGI. The CDR3 sequence is CASTQGGGTEAFF. The CDR3 nucleotides read TGTGCCAGCACCCAGGGGGGCGGCACTGAAGCTTTCTTT.

The V gene is TRBV7-8, the J gene TRBJ2-3; tentative D call: TRBD1 (6 bases). The CDR3 length is 13 residues. Germline V gene sequence: CDR1 SGHVS, CDR2 FQNEAQ. Trimming left V 4 bases short and J 6 bases short, with 11 bases between. The CDR3 DNA sequence: TGTGCCAGCAGCTGGCAACAGGGTGATACGCAGTATTTT. It codes for CASSWQQGDTQYF.

CDR3 DNA: TGTGCCAGTAGTATAGCTAGCGGGGGGGGGACAGATACGCAGTATTTT. Residues: CASSIASGGGTDTQYF. The gene calls are TRBV19 and TRBJ2-3, with TRBD2 identical over 12 bases. Per germline, CDR1 LNHDA and CDR2 SQIVND (reference sequence). Trimming took 1 base from V and 3 from J; bases not matched to a gene: 2. The CDR3 sequence is 16 residues long.

The chain links TRBV6-1 to TRBJ2-3, with TRBD2 as a possible D gene (5 bases). The CDR3 sequence is 15 residues long. The germline V gene has CDR1 MNHNS and CDR2 SASEGT. The V end was cut by 5 bases, the J end by 0 bases, with 12 bases between. The CDR3, as DNA: TGTGCCAGCAGTTTCCGGACTTCTAGCACAGATACGCAGTATTTT. It specifies CASSFRTSSTDTQYF.

The rearrangement links TRBV18 to TRBJ2-3; 9 bases map to TRBD2. Germline CDR1 KGHSH, CDR2 LQKENI. The junction had 9 bases not matched to a gene; V was cut back by 5 bases and J by 6 bases. The CDR3 has 15 residues. CDR3 in DNA: TGTGCCAGCTCATCTAGCGGGGCCGGGCTTGATACGCAGTATTTT. Amino acid sequence: CASSSSGAGLDTQYF.

In nucleotides, the CDR3 is TGTGCCAGTAGTCCCCGGGCGCGCACTGAAGCTTTCTTT. Translating it yields CASSPRARTEAFF. The chain carries TRBV19 and TRBJ1-1; D is unresolved. V gave up 5 bases and J gave up 4 bases, with 11 bases separating them. The CDR3 covers 13 residues. The V gene's germline CDR1 is LNHDA and CDR2 SQIVND (reference sequence). Full variable domain (outside the CDR3, taken from reference TRBV19 and TRBJ1-1): DGGITQSPKYLFRKEGQNVTLSCEQNLNHDAMYWYRQDPGQGLRLIYYSQIVNDFQKGDIAEGYSVSREKKESFPLTVTSAQKNPTAFYLCASSPRARTEAFFGQGTRLTVV.

This chain uses TRBV28 with TRBJ2-7; D is unclear. Trimming cost V 6 bases and J 2 bases, with 8 bases left between them. CDR1 and CDR2 from the germline V gene are MDHEN and SYDVKM. The CDR3 runs 12 residues. CDR3 residues: CASSRLTYEQYF. CDR3 sequence (DNA): TGTGCCAGCAGCCGTCTAACCTACGAGCAGTACTTC.

The V and J genes are TRBV5-4 and TRBJ2-5, with unresolved D. V was pared by 1 base and J by 5 bases, with 15 bases between. This CDR3 is built from 15 residues. Per germline, CDR1 SGHNT and CDR2 YYREEE (reference sequence). The CDR3 reads CASSLSQQPLETQYF. The CDR3 DNA reads TGTGCCAGCAGCTTGTCCCAACAGCCTCTGGAGACCCAGTACTTC.

This chain connects TRBV30 to TRBJ1-3; 9 nucleotides align to TRBD1. CDR3 length: 15 amino acids. Trimming removed 7 bases from V and 3 bases from J; junction bases left unmatched: 10. Looked up from germline, CDR1 is GTSNPN and CDR2 is SVGIG (reference sequence). The chain's CDR3 is CAYRDRVLGGNTIYF. The CDR3 region has the DNA TGTGCCTATCGGGACAGGGTTTTAGGTGGAAACACCATATATTTT.

The rearrangement links TRBV5-1 to TRBJ1-3; no reliable D call. This CDR3 contains 15 residues. CDR1 is SGHRS, CDR2 YFSETQ, per germline. V was cut by 0 bases and J by 0 bases, with 7 bases left in between. CDR3 in DNA: TGCGCCAGCAGCTTGGTGCCAGACTCTGGAAACACCATATATTTT. Translating it yields CASSLVPDSGNTIYF.

The chain is built from TRBV5-4 and TRBJ2-5, with 11 bases lining up with TRBD2. Trimming removed 4 bases from V and 5 bases from J; junction bases left unmatched: 10. CDR3 length: 16 amino acids. CDR1 is SGHNT and CDR2 is YYREEE in the germline V gene (reference sequence). The CDR3 coding sequence is TGTGCCAGCAGCCTAAATAGCGGGGGGGCGGGGGAGACCCAGTACTTC. Its protein is CASSLNSGGAGETQYF.

This chain links TRBV18 with TRBJ1-6; tentatively, D is TRBD1 (5 bases). Trimming pared 4 bases from V and 7 bases from J, leaving 14 bases between. Germline V CDR1 and CDR2: KGHSH, LQKENI. There are 15 residues in the CDR3. As DNA, the CDR3 is TGTGCCAGCTCACTGGGACGGTCGGGAAATTCACCCCTCCACTTT. Translation gives CASSLGRSGNSPLHF.

The CDR3 coding sequence is TGTGCCAGTAGTAGGACGGTCAGCTCCTACGAGCAGTACTTC. This codes for CASSRTVSSYEQYF. V usage is TRBV19 and J usage is TRBJ2-7; D ambiguous. There are 14 residues in the CDR3. Trimming took off 4 bases at V and 0 bases at J, with 10 bases between the two ends. Germline CDR1 reads LNHDA; CDR2 reads SQIVND (reference sequence).

The DNA for the CDR3 is TGTGCCACCTCCAGGGTACTCGGGAATGAGCAGTTCTTC. The encoded protein is CATSRVLGNEQFF. The rearrangement links TRBV2 to TRBJ2-1, with D perhaps TRBD1 (5 bases). This CDR3 contains 13 residues. The germline gives CDR1 SNHLY, CDR2 FYNNEI. V shed 10 bases and J shed 7 bases, with 17 bases lying between them.

V and J are TRBV28 and TRBJ2-7; 14 bases are shared with TRBD2. CDR1 is MDHEN and CDR2 is SYDVKM in the germline V gene. After removal of 6 bases from V and 5 bases from J, the junction contained 9 bases not matched to a gene. This CDR3 has 16 amino acids. CDR3 in amino acids: CASSSGGLAGDNEQYF. The CDR3 DNA reads as TGTGCCAGCAGCTCGGGGGGACTAGCGGGAGATAACGAGCAGTACTTC.

This sequence joins TRBV6-6 and TRBJ2-7, with TRBD1 identical over 10 bases. Per germline, CDR1 MNHNY and CDR2 SVGAGI (reference sequence). V lost 4 bases, J lost 4 bases, and 7 bases stayed unmatched. The CDR3 runs 15 residues. The CDR3 sequence: CASSSRRTGGYEQYF. The CDR3 DNA sequence: TGTGCCAGCAGTTCCCGAAGGACAGGGGGTTACGAGCAGTACTTC.

This clone came up a few times. V is TRBV25-1 and J is TRBJ2-1, with D uncertain. The CDR3 covers 12 residues. CDR1 is MGHDK and CDR2 is SYGVNS in the germline V gene. V was shortened by 0 bases and J by 6 bases, with 3 bases between the two germline ends. The CDR3 DNA reads TGTGCCAGCAGTGAATATCTCAATGAGCAGTTCTTC. Its translation: CASSEYLNEQFF.

This rearrangement joins TRBV7-2 to TRBJ2-7, with D hard to call. The V end lost 5 bases, the J end lost 1 base, and 12 bases lay between the germline ends. The germline V gene encodes CDR1 SGHTA and CDR2 FQGNSA. This CDR3 contains 14 residues. The CDR3 loop reads CASSPSVYSYEQYF. The CDR3 DNA reads TGTGCCAGCAGCCCCTCGGTTTATTCCTACGAGCAGTACTTC.

The chain employs TRBV30 and TRBJ2-7; the match to TRBD2 covers 8 bases. The CDR3 runs to 13 residues. The V gene end was trimmed by 8 bases and the J gene end by 4 bases; junction bases not matched to a gene: 10. Per germline, CDR1 GTSNPN and CDR2 SVGIG (reference sequence). CDR3 sequence: CAQSGLGRYEQYF. CDR3 in DNA: TGTGCCCAATCGGGACTAGGGAGATACGAGCAGTACTTC. Based on the CDR3 plus reference TRBV30 and TRBJ2-7, the full variable domain is SQTIHQWPATLVQPVGSPLSLECTVEGTSNPNLYWYRQAAGRGLQLLFYSVGIGQISSEVPQNLSASRPQDRQFILSSKKLLLSDSGFYLCAQSGLGRYEQYFGPGTRLTVT.

This rearrangement joins TRBV28 to TRBJ1-1; D unresolved. This CDR3 comprises 13 residues. Germline CDR1 and CDR2: MDHEN and SYDVKM. V was pared by 5 bases and J by 5 bases, with 12 bases between. CDR3 protein: CASSRGGETEAFF. The CDR3 DNA sequence: TGTGCCAGCAGTCGCGGTGGGGAAACTGAAGCTTTCTTT.

The chain is built from TRBV7-2 and TRBJ1-4, with a possible D match to TRBD1 (5 bases). The V and J ends lost 0 bases and 6 bases respectively, with 8 bases between them. CDR1 and CDR2 (germline): SGHTA, FQGNSA. The CDR3 has 14 residues. This CDR3 is CASSLAGQYEKLFF. In DNA, the CDR3 is TGTGCCAGCAGCTTAGCGGGGCAGTATGAAAAACTGTTTTTT. Together with reference TRBV7-2 and TRBJ1-4, the CDR3 gives the full variable domain: GAGVSQSPSNKVTEKGKDVELRCDPISGHTALYWYRQSLGQGLEFLIYFQGNSAPDKSGLPSDRFSAERTGGSVSTLTIQRTQQEDSAVYLCASSLAGQYEKLFFGSGTQLSVL.

This clone appeared a single time. The chain uses TRBV28 and TRBJ1-3; the D is unclear. The germline gives CDR1 MDHEN, CDR2 SYDVKM. V lost 3 bases and J lost 0, with 15 bases in between. The CDR3 has 17 residues. DNA of the CDR3: TGTGCCAGCAGTTTGGGCAGGCCCAAGAGCTCTGGAAACACCATATATTTT. Its protein is CASSLGRPKSSGNTIYF.